The clone carrying this T cell receptor (beta chain) was detected a few times. Co-plating was performed using 200,000 CFSE-labeled responder cells and 200,000 irradiated, violet-dye-labeled stimulator cells. This CDR3 has 15 residues. The germline CDR1 and CDR2 sequences are GTSNPN and SVGIG (reference sequence). Trimming took 1 base from V and 2 from J, leaving 12 bases between them. This specimen belongs to a study of graft-versus-host responses after intestinal transplantation. Regarding the study as a whole: Early post-transplant HvG declines tracked with peak circulating GvH clone levels.

The method was immunoSEQ multiplex PCR; TCRdb's version includes in-frame clones alone and lacks a portion of them. The profile shows 20,000 to 25,000 clones, approximately 33% of them singletons. This sequence originates from a human patient who received an intestinal transplant. The chain couples TRBV30 to TRBJ1-5; tentative D call: TRBD1 (6 bases). This specimen consisted of alloreactive CD8+ T cells from a mixed lymphocyte reaction culture, obtained before intestinal transplant. Documented subset: CFSE-low proliferating T cells sorted from roughly six-day pre-transplant mixed lymphocyte reaction (GvH or HvG direction). Written as DNA, the CDR3 is TGTGCCTGGAGTGCGAAGACAGGCCGCAATCAGCCCCAGCATTTT. Translating it yields CAWSAKTGRNQPQHF.